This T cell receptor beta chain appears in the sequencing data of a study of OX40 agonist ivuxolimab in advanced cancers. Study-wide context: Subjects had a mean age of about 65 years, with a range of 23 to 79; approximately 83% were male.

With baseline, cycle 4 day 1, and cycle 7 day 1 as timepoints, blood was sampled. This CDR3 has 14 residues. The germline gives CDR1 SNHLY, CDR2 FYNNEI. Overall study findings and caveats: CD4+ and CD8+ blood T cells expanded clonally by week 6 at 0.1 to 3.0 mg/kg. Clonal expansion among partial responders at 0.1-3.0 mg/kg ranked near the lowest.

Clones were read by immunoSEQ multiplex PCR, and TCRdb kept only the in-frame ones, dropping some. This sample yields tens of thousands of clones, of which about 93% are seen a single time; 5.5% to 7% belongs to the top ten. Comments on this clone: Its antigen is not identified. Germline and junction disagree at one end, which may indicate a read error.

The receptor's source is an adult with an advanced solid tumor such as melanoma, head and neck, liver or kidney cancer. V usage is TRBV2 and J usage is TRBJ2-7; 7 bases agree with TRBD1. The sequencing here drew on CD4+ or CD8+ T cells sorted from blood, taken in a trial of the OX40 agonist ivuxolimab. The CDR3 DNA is TGTGCCAGCAGTGTAGGGGACAGTCCCTACGGGCAGTACTTC. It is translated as CASSVGDSPYGQYF.